This paragraph covers one T cell receptor beta chain sequence. This specimen comes from a study of blood T cell repertoires in COVID-19. Using immunoSEQ multiplex PCR, the repertoire was profiled, and TCRdb retains in-frame clones only, with some absent. The top ten hold roughly 21% of the sample, which has 25,000 to 30,000 clones, around 72% seen once. V shed 0 bases and J shed 3 bases, with 7 bases lying between them. The CDR3 sequence is 14 residues long. Germline V gene sequence: CDR1 SGHDT, CDR2 YYEEEE. This chain uses TRBV5-6 with TRBJ1-5; D is perhaps TRBD1 (5 bases). The sample comprised peripheral blood. The TCR was taken from a boy aged 2 to 10 with active or convalescent COVID-19. Here the CDR3 reads CASSLGQPNQPQHF. CDR3 DNA sequence: TGTGCCAGCAGCTTGGGACAGCCCAATCAGCCCCAGCATTTT.